What follows is one T cell receptor beta chain and its context. The protocol was immunoSEQ multiplex PCR, while the TCRdb copy is restricted to in-frame clones and leaves out a portion. This repertoire shows approximately 72,000 clones, 75% to 90% found once; its top ten account for approximately 32%. This sample is part of a study of blood T cell repertoires in COVID-19. Across the whole study: COVID-19 samples collected from the United States, Italy and Spain covered acute and convalescent phases.

The germline gives CDR1 LGHNA, CDR2 YSLEER. The germline V and J ends were trimmed by 0 bases and 1 base, with 9 bases remaining between them. The CDR3 runs 15 residues. The clonotype comes from a woman aged 80 or over with active or convalescent COVID-19. The specimen sequenced was peripheral blood. The chain joins TRBV4-3 to TRBJ1-1; no clear D. As DNA, the CDR3 is TGCGCCAGCAGCCAAGATAAACAGTCGAACACTGAAGCTTTCTTT. It is translated as CASSQDKQSNTEAFF.